Listed below are T cell receptor beta chains from one sample, sequenced in a study of cytomegalovirus exposure and HLA in healthy donors. Clones were read by immunoSEQ multiplex PCR, and TCRdb kept only the in-frame ones, dropping some. The repertoire consists of some 140,000 clones, with more than 70% occurring once and the leading ten covering 2% to 2.5%. Sequencing was performed on PBMCs. The receptors shown here come from a man aged 25-45 years in good health and CMV-seronegative. Both conserved end residues are trimmed from each CDR3.

j_call | v_call | cdr3_aa
TRBJ2-3 | TRBV7-9 | ASSLVADTQY
TRBJ2-5 | TRBV28 | ASSNPSGTGLKTQY
TRBJ2-1 | TRBV5-1 | ASSLVPGGSYNEQF
TRBJ2-7 | TRBV5-4 | ASSETSGSNEQY
TRBJ2-4 | TRBV7-2 | ASSVDRAKNIQY
TRBJ2-1 | TRBV2 | ASRRGTESYNEQF
TRBJ1-1 | TRBV11-3 | ASSPVWAVVLNTEAF
TRBJ1-2 | TRBV7-9 | ASSFGENTLNGYT
TRBJ2-7 | TRBV11-2 | ASSLIVGGHEQY
TRBJ2-2 | TRBV18 | ASSPLGQTRGDGELF
TRBJ2-7 | TRBV19 | ASSIDTSGSSYEQY
TRBJ1-2 | TRBV2 | ASSEGYSGNYGYT
TRBJ1-2 | TRBV28 | ASSTGTGFPYGYT
TRBJ1-1 | TRBV19 | ASSILGGNTEAF
TRBJ2-2 | TRBV11-2 | ASSTQGGGELF
TRBJ2-3 | TRBV29-1 | SVGQGPTDTQY
TRBJ2-2 | TRBV10-3 | AISPWATPNTGELF
TRBJ2-5 | TRBV19 | ASSIVALAGIGTQY
TRBJ2-2 | TRBV27 | ASSLGGLAVTGELF
TRBJ1-5 | TRBV15 | ATSRDPGGNQPQH
TRBJ2-7 | TRBV5-1 | ASSLRTGVAYEQY
TRBJ1-1 | TRBV27 | ASSFRQGARTEAF
TRBJ1-4 | TRBV28 | ASSVLTGQPNEKLF
TRBJ1-2 | TRBV5-1 | ASSLDPADYGYT
TRBJ2-7 | TRBV4-1 | ASSARDRAYEQY
TRBJ2-1 | TRBV2 | ASSDLPANHNEQF
TRBJ2-1 | TRBV5-4 | ASSLVGSYNEQF
TRBJ2-1 | TRBV9 | AGSVEGERIYEQF
TRBJ2-3 | TRBV27 | ASSSYRPDRSTDTQY
TRBJ2-3 | TRBV1 | TSSQVGTGRQSDTQY
TRBJ2-3 | TRBV15 | ATSVRGTDTQY
TRBJ2-3 | TRBV29-1 | SGLLDTQY
TRBJ1-2 | TRBV4-1 | ASSPPGTVFNYGYT
TRBJ2-1 | TRBV28 | ASSLVVAGVHEQF
TRBJ2-5 | TRBV5-1 | ASSFSTGGLLRETQY
TRBJ1-5 | TRBV30 | AWTDRGQGKDQPQH
TRBJ2-7 | TRBV5-1 | ASSLGGRYEQY
TRBJ2-2 | TRBV2 | ASSVRARLTGELF
TRBJ1-1 | TRBV27 | ASRIGQGALNTEAF
TRBJ2-2 | TRBV10-2 | ASKGLAGAGELF
TRBJ1-2 | TRBV2 | ASSEQGGNYGYT
TRBJ2-3 | TRBV4-2 | ASSPTGLAGEDTQY
TRBJ2-3 | TRBV6-1 | ASSELGGRFTDTQY
TRBJ2-1 | TRBV6-5 | ASSYGTSSHNEQF
TRBJ1-2 | TRBV5-4 | ASSGQGARGYT
TRBJ1-2 | TRBV7-9 | SSSLAPHSDPYGYT
TRBJ1-5 | TRBV5-1 | ASSTVGQGLQPQH
TRBJ2-1 | TRBV5-1 | ASSLGTRAGDEQF
TRBJ2-3 | TRBV18 | ASSPTSDTQY
TRBJ2-1 | TRBV7-9 | ASSSGLADLQF
TRBJ2-7 | TRBV5-1 | ASMPPGQGAGEQY
TRBJ2-1 | TRBV5-4 | ASSLGLRDSRNEQF
TRBJ2-2 | TRBV5-4 | ASSFNRDSGELF
TRBJ1-2 | TRBV2 | ASRSQGYYGYT
TRBJ2-3 | TRBV10-1 | ATLPPCCIETDTQY
TRBJ2-1 | TRBV6-6 | ASSYTPYNEQF
TRBJ1-2 | TRBV11-2 | ASSLQGTHYGYT
TRBJ1-4 | TRBV10-3 | AISESFGANEKLF